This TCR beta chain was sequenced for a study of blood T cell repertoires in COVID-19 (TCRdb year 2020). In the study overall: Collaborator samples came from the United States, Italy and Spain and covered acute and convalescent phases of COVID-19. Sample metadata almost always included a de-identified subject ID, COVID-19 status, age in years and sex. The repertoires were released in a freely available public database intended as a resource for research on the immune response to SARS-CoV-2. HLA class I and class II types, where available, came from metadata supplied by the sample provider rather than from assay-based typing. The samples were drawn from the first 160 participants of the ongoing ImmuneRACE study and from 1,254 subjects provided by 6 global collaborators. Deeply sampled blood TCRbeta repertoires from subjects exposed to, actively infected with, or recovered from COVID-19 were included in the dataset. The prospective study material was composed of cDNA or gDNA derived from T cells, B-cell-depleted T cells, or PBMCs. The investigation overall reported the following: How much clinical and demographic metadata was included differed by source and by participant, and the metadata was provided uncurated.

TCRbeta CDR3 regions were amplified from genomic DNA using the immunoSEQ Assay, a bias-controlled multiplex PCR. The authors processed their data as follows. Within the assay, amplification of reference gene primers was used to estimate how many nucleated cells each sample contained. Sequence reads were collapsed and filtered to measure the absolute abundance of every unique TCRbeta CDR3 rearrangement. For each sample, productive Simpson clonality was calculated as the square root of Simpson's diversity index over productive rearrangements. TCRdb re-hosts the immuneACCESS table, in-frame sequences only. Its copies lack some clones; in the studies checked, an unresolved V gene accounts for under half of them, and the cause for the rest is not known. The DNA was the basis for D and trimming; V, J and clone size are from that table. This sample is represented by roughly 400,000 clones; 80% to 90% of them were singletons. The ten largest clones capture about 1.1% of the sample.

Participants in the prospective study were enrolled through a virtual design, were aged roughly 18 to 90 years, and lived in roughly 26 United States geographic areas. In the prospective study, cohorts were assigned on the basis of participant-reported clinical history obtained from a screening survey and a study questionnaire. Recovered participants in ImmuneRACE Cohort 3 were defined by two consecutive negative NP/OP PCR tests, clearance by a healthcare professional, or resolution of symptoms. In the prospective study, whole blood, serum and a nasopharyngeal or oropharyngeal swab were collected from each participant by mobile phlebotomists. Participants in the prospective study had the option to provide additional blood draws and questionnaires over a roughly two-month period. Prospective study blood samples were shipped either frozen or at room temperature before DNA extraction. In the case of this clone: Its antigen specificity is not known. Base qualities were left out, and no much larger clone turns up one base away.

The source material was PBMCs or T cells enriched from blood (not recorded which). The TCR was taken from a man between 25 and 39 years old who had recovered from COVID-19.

The CDR3 protein: CASSSLVGGGTEAFF. The DNA is TGTGCCAGCAGCTCCCTTGTGGGAGGTGGGACTGAAGCTTTCTTT. The chain couples TRBV27 to TRBJ1-1; the D gene cannot be named for sure. V loses 6 bases of germline sequence and J loses 5 bases, and the interval between the two ends is 19 bases. The CDR3 runs 15 amino acids, cysteine and phenylalanine included. Just CDR3 DNA is preserved here, 45 bases in frame from base 1. CDR1 MNHEY and CDR2 SMNVEV were looked up in the germline V gene (reference sequence).